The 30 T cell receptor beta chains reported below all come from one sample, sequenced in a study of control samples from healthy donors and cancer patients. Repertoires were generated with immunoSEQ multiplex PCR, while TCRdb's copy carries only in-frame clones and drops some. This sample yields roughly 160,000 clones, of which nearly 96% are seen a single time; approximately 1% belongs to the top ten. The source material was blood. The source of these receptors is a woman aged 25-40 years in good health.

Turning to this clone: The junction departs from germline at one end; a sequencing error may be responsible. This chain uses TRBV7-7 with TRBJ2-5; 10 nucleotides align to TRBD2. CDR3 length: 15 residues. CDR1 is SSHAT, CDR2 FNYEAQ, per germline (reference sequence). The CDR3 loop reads CASSLGLAAQETQYF. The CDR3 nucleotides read TGTGCTAGCAGCTTAGGACTAGCGGCACAAGAGACCCAGTACTTC.

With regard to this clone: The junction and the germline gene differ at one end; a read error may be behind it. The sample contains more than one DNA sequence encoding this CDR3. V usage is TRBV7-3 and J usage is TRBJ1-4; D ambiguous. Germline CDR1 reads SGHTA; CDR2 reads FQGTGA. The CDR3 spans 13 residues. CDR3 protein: CASSLINNEKLFF. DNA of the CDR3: TGCGCCAGCAGCTTAATAAATAATGAAAAACTGTTTTTT.

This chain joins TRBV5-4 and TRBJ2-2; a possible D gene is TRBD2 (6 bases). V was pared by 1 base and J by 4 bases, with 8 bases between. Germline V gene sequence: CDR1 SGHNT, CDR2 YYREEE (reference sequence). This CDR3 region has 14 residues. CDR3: CASSLRGGTGELFF. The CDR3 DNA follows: TGTGCCAGCAGCTTGAGGGGAGGCACCGGGGAGCTGTTTTTT.

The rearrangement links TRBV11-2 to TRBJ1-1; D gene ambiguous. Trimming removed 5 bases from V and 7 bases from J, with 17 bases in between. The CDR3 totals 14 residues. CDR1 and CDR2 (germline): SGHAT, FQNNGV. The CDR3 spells CASSRLVGTDEAFF. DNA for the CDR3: TGTGCCAGCAGCCGCCTCGTCGGAACCGATGAAGCTTTCTTT.

CDR3 residues: CAISFRGNTEAFF. The CDR3 DNA reads TGTGCCATCAGTTTCAGGGGGAACACTGAAGCTTTCTTT. The chain combines TRBV10-3 with TRBJ1-1, with D maybe TRBD1 (6 bases). The germline gives CDR1 ENHRY, CDR2 SYGVKD. V lost 5 bases, J lost 1 base, and 8 bases lay in between. This CDR3 spans 13 amino acids.

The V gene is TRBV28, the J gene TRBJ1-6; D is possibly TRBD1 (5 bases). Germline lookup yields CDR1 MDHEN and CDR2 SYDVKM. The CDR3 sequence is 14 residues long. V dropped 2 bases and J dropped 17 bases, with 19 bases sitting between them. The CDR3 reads CASSLAGSAGPVHF. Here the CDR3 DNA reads TGTGCCAGCAGTTTAGCTGGGTCGGCAGGGCCGGTCCACTTT.

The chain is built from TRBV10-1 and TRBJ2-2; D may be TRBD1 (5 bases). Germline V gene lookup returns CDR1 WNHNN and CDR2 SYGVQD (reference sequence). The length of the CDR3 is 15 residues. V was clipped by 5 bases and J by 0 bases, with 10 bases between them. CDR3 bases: TGCGCCAGCAGTTCGACAGTCTCGAACACCGGGGAGCTGTTTTTT. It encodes CASSSTVSNTGELFF.

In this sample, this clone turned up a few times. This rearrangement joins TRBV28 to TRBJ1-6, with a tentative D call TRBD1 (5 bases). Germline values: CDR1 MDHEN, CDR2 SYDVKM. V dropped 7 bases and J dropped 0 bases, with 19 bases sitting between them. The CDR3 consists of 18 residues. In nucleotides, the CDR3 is TGTGCCAGCAACCCCGGGGGAGGGGACCTCTCCTATAATTCACCCCTCCACTTT. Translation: CASNPGGGDLSYNSPLHF.

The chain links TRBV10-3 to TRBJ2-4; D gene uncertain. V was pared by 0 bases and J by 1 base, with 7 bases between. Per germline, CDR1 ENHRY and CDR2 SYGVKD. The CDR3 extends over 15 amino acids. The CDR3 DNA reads TGTGCCATCAGTGAGTCAAGGGTTGCCAAAAACATTCAGTACTTC. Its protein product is CAISESRVAKNIQYF.

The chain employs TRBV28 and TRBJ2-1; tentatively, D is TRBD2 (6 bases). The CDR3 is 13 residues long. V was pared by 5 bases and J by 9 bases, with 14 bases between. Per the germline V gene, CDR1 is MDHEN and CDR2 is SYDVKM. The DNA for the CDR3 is TGTGCCAGCAGTCTCAACCCCGGGGGTGAGCAGTTCTTC. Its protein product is CASSLNPGGEQFF.

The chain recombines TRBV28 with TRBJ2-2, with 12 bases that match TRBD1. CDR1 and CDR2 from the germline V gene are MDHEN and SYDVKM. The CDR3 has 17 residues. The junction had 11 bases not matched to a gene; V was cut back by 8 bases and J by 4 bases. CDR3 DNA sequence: TGTGCCAGCGTCTTCGGGGACAGGGGGCCGGTCACCGGGGAGCTGTTTTTT. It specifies CASVFGDRGPVTGELFF.

CDR3: CASSRQGWDTDTQYF. The CDR3 DNA is TGCGCCAGCAGCCGACAGGGGTGGGACACAGATACGCAGTATTTT. The chain carries TRBV4-1 and TRBJ2-3; 8 bases map to TRBD1. J lost 2 bases, V lost 4 bases, and 5 bases had no gene match. The CDR3 extends over 15 amino acids. Looked up from germline, CDR1 is MGHRA and CDR2 is YSYEKL.

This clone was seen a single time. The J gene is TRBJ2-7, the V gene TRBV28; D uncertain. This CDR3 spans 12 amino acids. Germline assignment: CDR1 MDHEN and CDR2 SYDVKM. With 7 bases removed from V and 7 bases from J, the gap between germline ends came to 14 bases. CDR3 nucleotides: TGTGCCAGCACCACAACCTCTTGGGAGCAGTACTTC. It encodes CASTTTSWEQYF.

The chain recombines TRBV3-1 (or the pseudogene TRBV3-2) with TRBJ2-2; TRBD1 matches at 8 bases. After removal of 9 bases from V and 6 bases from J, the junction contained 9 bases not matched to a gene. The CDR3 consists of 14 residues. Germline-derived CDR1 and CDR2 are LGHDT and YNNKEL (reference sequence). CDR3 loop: CASTGQGGSGELFF. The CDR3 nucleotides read TGTGCCAGTACCGGACAGGGTGGATCCGGGGAGCTGTTTTTT.

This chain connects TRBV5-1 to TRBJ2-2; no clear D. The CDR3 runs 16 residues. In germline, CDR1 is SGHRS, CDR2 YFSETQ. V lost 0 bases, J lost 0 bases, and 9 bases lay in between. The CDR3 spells CASSLAAATNTGELFF. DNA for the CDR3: TGCGCCAGCAGCTTGGCGGCAGCTACGAACACCGGGGAGCTGTTTTTT.

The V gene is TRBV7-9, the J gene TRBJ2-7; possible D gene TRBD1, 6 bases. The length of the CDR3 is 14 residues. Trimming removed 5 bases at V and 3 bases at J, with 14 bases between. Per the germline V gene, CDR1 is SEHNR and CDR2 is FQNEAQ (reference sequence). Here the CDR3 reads CASSPRGSIYEQYF. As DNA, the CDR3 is TGTGCCAGCAGCCCCAGGGGTTCGATCTACGAGCAGTACTTC.

CDR3 loop: CASSQFRGNYEQYF. In DNA form, the CDR3 reads TGTGCCAGCAGTCAATTTAGGGGTAACTACGAGCAGTACTTC. V usage is TRBV28 and J usage is TRBJ2-7; TRBD1 is a possible D gene (5 bases). The germline gives CDR1 MDHEN, CDR2 SYDVKM. V was trimmed by 5 bases and J by 3 bases, leaving 14 bases between them. The CDR3 has 14 amino acids.

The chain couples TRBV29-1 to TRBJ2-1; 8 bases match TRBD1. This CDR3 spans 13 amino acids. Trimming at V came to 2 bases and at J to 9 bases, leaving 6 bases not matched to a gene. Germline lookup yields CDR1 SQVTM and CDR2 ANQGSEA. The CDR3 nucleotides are TGCAGCGTTGAAAAGACAGGGGTCAGTGAGCAGTTCTTC. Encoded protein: CSVEKTGVSEQFF.

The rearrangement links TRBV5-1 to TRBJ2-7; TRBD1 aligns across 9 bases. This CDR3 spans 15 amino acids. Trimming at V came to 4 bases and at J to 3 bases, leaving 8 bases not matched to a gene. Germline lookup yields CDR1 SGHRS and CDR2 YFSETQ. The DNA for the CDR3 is TGCGCCAGCAGCACCCCCGGGACAGGGTACTACGAGCAGTACTTC. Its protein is CASSTPGTGYYEQYF.

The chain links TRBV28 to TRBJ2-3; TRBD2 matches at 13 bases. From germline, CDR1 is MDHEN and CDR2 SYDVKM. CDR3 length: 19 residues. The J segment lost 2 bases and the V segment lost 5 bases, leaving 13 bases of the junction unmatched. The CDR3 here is CASSTPWTSGSLPTDTQYF. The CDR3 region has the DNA TGTGCCAGCAGTACACCTTGGACTAGCGGGAGTTTGCCCACAGATACGCAGTATTTT. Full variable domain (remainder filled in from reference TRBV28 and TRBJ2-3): DVKVTQSSRYLVKRTGEKVFLECVQDMDHENMFWYRQDPGLGLRLIYFSYDVKMKEKGDIPEGYSVSREKKERFSLILESASTNQTSMYLCASSTPWTSGSLPTDTQYFGPGTRLTVL.

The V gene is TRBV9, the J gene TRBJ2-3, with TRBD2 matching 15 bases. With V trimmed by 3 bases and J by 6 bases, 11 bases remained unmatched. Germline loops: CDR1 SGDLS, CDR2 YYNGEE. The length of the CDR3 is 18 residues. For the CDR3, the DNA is TGTGCCAGCAGCGGAGGGGTAGGACTAGCGGGAGGGCAGGATACGCAGTATTTT. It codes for CASSGGVGLAGGQDTQYF.

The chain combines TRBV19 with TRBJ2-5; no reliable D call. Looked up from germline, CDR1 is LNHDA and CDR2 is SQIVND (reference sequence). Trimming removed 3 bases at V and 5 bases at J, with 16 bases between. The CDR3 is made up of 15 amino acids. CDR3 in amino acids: CASSIVGGMGETQYF. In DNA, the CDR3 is TGTGCCAGTAGTATCGTTGGTGGGATGGGGGAGACCCAGTACTTC.

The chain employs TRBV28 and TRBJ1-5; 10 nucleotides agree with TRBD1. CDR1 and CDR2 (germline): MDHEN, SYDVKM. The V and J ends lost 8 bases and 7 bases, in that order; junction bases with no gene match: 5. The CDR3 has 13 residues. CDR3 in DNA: TGTGCCAGCGACAGGGGGCTTCAACAGCCCCAGCATTTT. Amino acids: CASDRGLQQPQHF.

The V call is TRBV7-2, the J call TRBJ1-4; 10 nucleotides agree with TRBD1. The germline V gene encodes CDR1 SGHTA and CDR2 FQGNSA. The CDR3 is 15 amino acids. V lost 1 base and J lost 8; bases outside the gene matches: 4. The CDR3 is CASSLDGTGVEKLFF. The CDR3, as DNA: TGTGCCAGCAGCTTAGATGGGACAGGGGTGGAAAAACTGTTTTTT.

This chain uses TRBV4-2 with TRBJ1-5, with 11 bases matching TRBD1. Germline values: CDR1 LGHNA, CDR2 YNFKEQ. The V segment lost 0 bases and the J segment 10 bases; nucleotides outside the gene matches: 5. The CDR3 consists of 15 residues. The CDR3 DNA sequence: TGTGCCAGCAGCCAAGACCGGGACAGGGGGATCCCCCAGCATTTT. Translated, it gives CASSQDRDRGIPQHF.

Written as DNA, the CDR3 is TGTGCCAGCAGCTTACGGGGGGCCGCCTACGAGCAGTACTTC. This gives the protein CASSLRGAAYEQYF. This chain links TRBV7-2 with TRBJ2-7; tentatively, D is TRBD2 (7 bases). Trimming removed 2 bases at V and 2 bases at J, with 10 bases between. The germline V gene encodes CDR1 SGHTA and CDR2 FQGNSA. The CDR3 loop spans 14 amino acids.

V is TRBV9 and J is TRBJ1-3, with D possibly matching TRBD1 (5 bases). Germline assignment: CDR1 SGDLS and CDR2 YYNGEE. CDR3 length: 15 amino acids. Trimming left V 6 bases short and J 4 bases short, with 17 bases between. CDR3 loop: CASTRGGLDGNTIYF. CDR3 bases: TGTGCCAGCACGAGGGGAGGTTTGGACGGAAACACCATATATTTT.

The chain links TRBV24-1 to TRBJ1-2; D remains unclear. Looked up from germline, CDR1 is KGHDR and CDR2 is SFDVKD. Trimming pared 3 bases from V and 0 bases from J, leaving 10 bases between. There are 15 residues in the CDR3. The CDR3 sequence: CATSDAGHANYGYTF. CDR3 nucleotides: TGTGCCACCAGTGATGCGGGCCACGCTAACTATGGCTACACCTTC.

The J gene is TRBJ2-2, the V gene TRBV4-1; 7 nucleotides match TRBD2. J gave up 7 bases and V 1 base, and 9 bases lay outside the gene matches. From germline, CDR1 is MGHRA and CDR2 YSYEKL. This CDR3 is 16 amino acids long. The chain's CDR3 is CASSQVVGGRGGELFF. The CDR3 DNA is TGCGCCAGCAGCCAAGTTGTGGGAGGGAGAGGCGGGGAGCTGTTTTTT.

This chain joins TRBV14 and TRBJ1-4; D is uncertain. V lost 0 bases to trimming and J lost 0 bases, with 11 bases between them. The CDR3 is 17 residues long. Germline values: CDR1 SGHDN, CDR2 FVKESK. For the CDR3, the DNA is TGTGCCAGCAGCCAAGACCCCGGGCCTGCAACTAATGAAAAACTGTTTTTT. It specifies CASSQDPGPATNEKLFF.